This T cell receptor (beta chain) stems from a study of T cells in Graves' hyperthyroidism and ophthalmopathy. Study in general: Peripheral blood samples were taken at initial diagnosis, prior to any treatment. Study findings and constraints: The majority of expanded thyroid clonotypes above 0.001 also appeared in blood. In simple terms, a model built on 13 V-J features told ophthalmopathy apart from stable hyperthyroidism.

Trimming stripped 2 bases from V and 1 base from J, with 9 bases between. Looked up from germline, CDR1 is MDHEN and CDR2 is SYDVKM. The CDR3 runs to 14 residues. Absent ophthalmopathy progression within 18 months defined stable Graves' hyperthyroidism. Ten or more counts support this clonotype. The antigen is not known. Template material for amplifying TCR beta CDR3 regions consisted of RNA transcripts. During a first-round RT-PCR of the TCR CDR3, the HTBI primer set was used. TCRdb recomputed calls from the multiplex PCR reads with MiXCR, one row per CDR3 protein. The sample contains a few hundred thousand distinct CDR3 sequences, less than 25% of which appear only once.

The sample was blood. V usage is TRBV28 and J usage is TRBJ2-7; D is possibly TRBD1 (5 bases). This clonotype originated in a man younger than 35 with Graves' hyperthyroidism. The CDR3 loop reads CASSLETGSYEQYF. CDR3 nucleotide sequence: TGTGCCAGCAGTTTAGAAACAGGATCCTACGAGCAGTACTTC.